These T cell receptor beta chains were read from a single sample in a study of T-cell memory formation after mild COVID-19. TCRdb analysed the 5' RACE reads with MiXCR anew, one entry per CDR3 protein. The sample holds about 400,000 distinct CDR3 sequences; more than 15% are singletons and the top ten take roughly a fifth. Sequencing was carried out using PBMCs or a T cell subset sorted from them (not recorded which). The receptors shown here come from a man aged 18 to 30 who had mild COVID-19 (a few samples of this study predate the infection). Cell type and time point are not known. The CDR3 runs from the conserved cysteine through the conserved F or W. Each record gives: D gene, J gene, V gene, clone size, CDR3 DNA, CDR3 protein. D genes are given only for firm matches. Size values are once, few and many counts, or a class for expanded clones, and some rows have none.

d_call: -; j_call: TRBJ2-3; v_call: TRBV7-9; clone_size: few; cdr3_nt: TGTGCCAGCAGTTACGACGTGGTGCCGGATACGCAGTATTTT; cdr3_aa: CASSYDVVPDTQYF
d_call: -; j_call: TRBJ2-1; v_call: TRBV6-1; clone_size: many; cdr3_nt: TGTGCCAGCAGTGAAGCCGAACTCAATGAGCAGTTCTTC; cdr3_aa: CASSEAELNEQFF
d_call: -; j_call: TRBJ2-1; v_call: TRBV9; clone_size: -; cdr3_nt: TGTGCCAGCAGCGACATGGGAGGGGGGAATGAGCAGTTCTTC; cdr3_aa: CASSDMGGGNEQFF
d_call: -; j_call: TRBJ2-3; v_call: TRBV15; clone_size: few; cdr3_nt: TGTGCCACCAGCAGAGAGCCGGGCACAAACACAGATACGCAGTATTTT; cdr3_aa: CATSREPGTNTDTQYF
d_call: -; j_call: TRBJ2-3; v_call: TRBV4-3; clone_size: -; cdr3_nt: TGCGCCAGCAGCCAAGAGGGGTTGGATACGCAGTATTTT; cdr3_aa: CASSQEGLDTQYF
d_call: -; j_call: TRBJ1-1; v_call: TRBV30; clone_size: -; cdr3_nt: TGTGCCTGGAGTCCCACCTGGGCGGCTGAAGCTTTCTTT; cdr3_aa: CAWSPTWAAEAFF
d_call: -; j_call: TRBJ1-1; v_call: TRBV12-3/TRBV12-4; clone_size: few; cdr3_nt: TGTGCCAGCATTCAGGGATGGGGACCAACTGAAGCTTTCTTT; cdr3_aa: CASIQGWGPTEAFF
d_call: -; j_call: TRBJ2-7; v_call: TRBV27; clone_size: -; cdr3_nt: TGTGCCAGCAGTTCAGCAGCCAGCTCCTACGAGCAGTACTTC; cdr3_aa: CASSSAASSYEQYF
d_call: -; j_call: TRBJ1-1; v_call: TRBV6-6; clone_size: -; cdr3_nt: TGTGCCAGCAGTTACCAGGGGATGAACCTGAGGGAAGCTTTCTTT; cdr3_aa: CASSYQGMNLREAFF
d_call: -; j_call: TRBJ1-4; v_call: TRBV20-1; clone_size: -; cdr3_nt: TGCAGTGCTAGAGAGAGATTAGCAACTAATGAAAAACTGTTTTTT; cdr3_aa: CSARERLATNEKLFF
d_call: TRBD1; j_call: TRBJ2-7; v_call: TRBV7-2; clone_size: few; cdr3_nt: TGTGCCAGCAGCCCCTCGACAGGGCCCTACGAGCAGTACTTC; cdr3_aa: CASSPSTGPYEQYF
d_call: -; j_call: TRBJ2-1; v_call: TRBV12-3/TRBV12-4; clone_size: few; cdr3_nt: TGTGCCAGCAGTGACATACAGGGGGGGAACAATGAGCAGTTCTTC; cdr3_aa: CASSDIQGGNNEQFF
d_call: -; j_call: TRBJ1-1; v_call: TRBV7-3; clone_size: few; cdr3_nt: TGTGCCAGCAGCCCTGCCGGGACACACACTGAAGCTTTCTTT; cdr3_aa: CASSPAGTHTEAFF
d_call: -; j_call: TRBJ1-1; v_call: TRBV7-7; clone_size: -; cdr3_nt: TGTGCTAGCAGCTCTGCCGTGAACACTGAAGCTTTCTTT; cdr3_aa: CASSSAVNTEAFF
d_call: -; j_call: TRBJ2-3; v_call: TRBV4-1; clone_size: -; cdr3_nt: TGCGCCAGCAGCCAAGTCCCAGGGGCGATCACAGATACGCAGTATTTT; cdr3_aa: CASSQVPGAITDTQYF
d_call: -; j_call: TRBJ1-2; v_call: TRBV7-8; clone_size: -; cdr3_nt: TGTGCCAGCAGCTTAGGTCGTAGGAACTATGGCTACACCTTC; cdr3_aa: CASSLGRRNYGYTF
d_call: -; j_call: TRBJ2-7; v_call: TRBV18; clone_size: -; cdr3_nt: TGTGCCAGCTCACCATGGGCCAACCCCGGGGCCTACGAGCAGTACTTC; cdr3_aa: CASSPWANPGAYEQYF
d_call: -; j_call: TRBJ1-4; v_call: TRBV7-2; clone_size: -; cdr3_nt: TGTGCCAGCAGCTTAACCGGGACGGTAGGGATGGAAAAACTGTTTTTT; cdr3_aa: CASSLTGTVGMEKLFF
d_call: -; j_call: TRBJ2-2; v_call: TRBV6-1; clone_size: few; cdr3_nt: TGTGCCAGCATTAGACAGGCGAACACCGGGGAGCTGTTTTTT; cdr3_aa: CASIRQANTGELFF
d_call: -; j_call: TRBJ1-1; v_call: TRBV4-1; clone_size: -; cdr3_nt: TGCGCCAGCAGCCAAGGGCAGCTGGGACAGAACACTGAAGCTTTCTTT; cdr3_aa: CASSQGQLGQNTEAFF
d_call: -; j_call: TRBJ2-2; v_call: TRBV7-3; clone_size: many; cdr3_nt: TGTGCCAGCAGTTACGGAGGGGAAACCGGGGAGCTGTTTTTT; cdr3_aa: CASSYGGETGELFF
d_call: TRBD1; j_call: TRBJ1-1; v_call: TRBV5-4; clone_size: -; cdr3_nt: TGTGCCAGCACTTCATCAGGGGGCGCGACTGAAGCTTTCTTT; cdr3_aa: CASTSSGGATEAFF
d_call: -; j_call: TRBJ2-1; v_call: TRBV2; clone_size: few; cdr3_nt: TGTGCCAGCGTCCCCCCCTGGCAAGCACGCGGTGAGCAGTTCTTC; cdr3_aa: CASVPPWQARGEQFF
d_call: -; j_call: TRBJ2-3; v_call: TRBV7-9; clone_size: few; cdr3_nt: TGTGCCAGCAGCCGTATAGCTCTAGATACGCAGTATTTT; cdr3_aa: CASSRIALDTQYF
d_call: TRBD1; j_call: TRBJ1-1; v_call: TRBV6-6; clone_size: few; cdr3_nt: TGTGCCAGCAGTTGGACAGGGGGCTACACTGAAGCTTTCTTT; cdr3_aa: CASSWTGGYTEAFF
d_call: -; j_call: TRBJ2-7; v_call: TRBV18; clone_size: few; cdr3_nt: TGTGCCAGCTCACCACCGAGTCTCTCCTACGAGCAGTACTTC; cdr3_aa: CASSPPSLSYEQYF
d_call: TRBD2; j_call: TRBJ2-7; v_call: TRBV7-9; clone_size: few; cdr3_nt: TGTGCCAGCAGCTTACGGGGGGGCCTTGGAGGTCAGGAGCAGTACTTC; cdr3_aa: CASSLRGGLGGQEQYF
d_call: -; j_call: TRBJ2-7; v_call: TRBV14; clone_size: -; cdr3_nt: TGTGCCAGCAGCCCGTCGGGGGCCGCATTCTACGAGCAGTACTTC; cdr3_aa: CASSPSGAAFYEQYF
d_call: -; j_call: TRBJ2-4; v_call: TRBV28; clone_size: few; cdr3_nt: TGTGCCAGCAGGGGTACCAAAAACATTCAGTACTTC; cdr3_aa: CASRGTKNIQYF
d_call: -; j_call: TRBJ1-2; v_call: TRBV3-1; clone_size: -; cdr3_nt: TGTGCCAGCAGCCAAGGCAACAGGGTTGACTTGGAAGGCTACACCTTC; cdr3_aa: CASSQGNRVDLEGYTF
d_call: -; j_call: TRBJ1-3; v_call: TRBV6-1; clone_size: -; cdr3_nt: TGTGCCAGCACAAGACGAGACTCTGGAAACACCATATATTTT; cdr3_aa: CASTRRDSGNTIYF
d_call: -; j_call: TRBJ1-1; v_call: TRBV4-3; clone_size: few; cdr3_nt: TGCGCCAGCAGCCAAGATCCCCCTCACGAAAACACTGAAGCTTTCTTT; cdr3_aa: CASSQDPPHENTEAFF
d_call: -; j_call: TRBJ2-1; v_call: TRBV5-1; clone_size: many; cdr3_nt: TGCGCCAGCAGCTTATCGACATCATTCAATGAGCAGTTCTTC; cdr3_aa: CASSLSTSFNEQFF
d_call: -; j_call: TRBJ2-1; v_call: TRBV12-3/TRBV12-4; clone_size: many; cdr3_nt: TGTGCCAGCGGCCCATCTAGTTGGTTCTTC; cdr3_aa: CASGPSSWFF
d_call: -; j_call: TRBJ2-5; v_call: TRBV27; clone_size: few; cdr3_nt: TGTGCCAGCAGACCAACTCATGAGTGGGCGGGAGAGACCCAGTACTTC; cdr3_aa: CASRPTHEWAGETQYF
d_call: -; j_call: TRBJ2-2; v_call: TRBV4-3; clone_size: few; cdr3_nt: TGCGCCAGCAGCCAAGATATGACAGTGGTTACCGGGGAGCTGTTTTTT; cdr3_aa: CASSQDMTVVTGELFF
d_call: TRBD1; j_call: TRBJ1-6; v_call: TRBV5-1; clone_size: few; cdr3_nt: TGCGCCAGCAGGGACGGGACAGGGGATTCACCCCTCCACTTT; cdr3_aa: CASRDGTGDSPLHF
d_call: TRBD2; j_call: TRBJ2-3; v_call: TRBV6-6; clone_size: few; cdr3_nt: TGTGCCAGCAGTCTAGCGGGGGTGATAGATACGCAGTATTTT; cdr3_aa: CASSLAGVIDTQYF
d_call: -; j_call: TRBJ1-2; v_call: TRBV7-2; clone_size: -; cdr3_nt: TGTGCCAGCAGCCCTAAATCGGGGATCCATGGCTACACCTTC; cdr3_aa: CASSPKSGIHGYTF
d_call: -; j_call: TRBJ2-1; v_call: TRBV14; clone_size: few; cdr3_nt: TGTGCCAGCAGCCAAGGCTTTACCAGGGGTATGGTCTACAATGAGCAGTTCTTC; cdr3_aa: CASSQGFTRGMVYNEQFF
d_call: TRBD2; j_call: TRBJ2-6; v_call: TRBV20-1; clone_size: -; cdr3_nt: TGCAGTGCGCCACTAGCGGACGGGGCCAACGTCCTGACTTTC; cdr3_aa: CSAPLADGANVLTF
d_call: -; j_call: TRBJ1-1; v_call: TRBV10-3; clone_size: -; cdr3_nt: TGTGCCATCAACCATTTGGGGACGGACACTGAAGCTTTCTTT; cdr3_aa: CAINHLGTDTEAFF
d_call: -; j_call: TRBJ2-5; v_call: TRBV3-1; clone_size: few; cdr3_nt: TGTGCCAGCAGCCAAGTTGACGGGGTGACCCAGTACTTC; cdr3_aa: CASSQVDGVTQYF
d_call: -; j_call: TRBJ2-5; v_call: TRBV18; clone_size: -; cdr3_nt: TGTGCCAGCTCACGTATCGGGCAGGGCGGCCAAGAGACCCAGTACTTC; cdr3_aa: CASSRIGQGGQETQYF
d_call: TRBD1; j_call: TRBJ1-5; v_call: TRBV19; clone_size: -; cdr3_nt: TGTGCCAGTAGTAAGGGACAGGGAAGCAATCAGCCCCAGCATTTT; cdr3_aa: CASSKGQGSNQPQHF
d_call: -; j_call: TRBJ2-1; v_call: TRBV4-3; clone_size: many; cdr3_nt: TGCGCCAGCAGCCAAGATCATGCGTGGGGAGGAACCCATGAGCAGTTCTTC; cdr3_aa: CASSQDHAWGGTHEQFF
d_call: TRBD1; j_call: TRBJ2-5; v_call: TRBV7-2; clone_size: -; cdr3_nt: TGTGCCAGTAGGGGGCAGGGCGCCGGGGAGACCCAGTACTTC; cdr3_aa: CASRGQGAGETQYF
d_call: -; j_call: TRBJ2-1; v_call: TRBV6-2/TRBV6-3; clone_size: few; cdr3_nt: TGTGCCAGCAGCCCGGCAGGGACTGAGCAGTTCTTC; cdr3_aa: CASSPAGTEQFF
d_call: TRBD2; j_call: TRBJ2-3; v_call: TRBV5-4; clone_size: -; cdr3_nt: TGTGCCAGCAGCCCACGACTAGCGGGGGGGATAGATACGCAGTATTTT; cdr3_aa: CASSPRLAGGIDTQYF
d_call: -; j_call: TRBJ2-5; v_call: TRBV5-4; clone_size: few; cdr3_nt: TGTGCCAGCCATTTCGGGGACCAAGAGACCCAGTACTTC; cdr3_aa: CASHFGDQETQYF
d_call: TRBD2; j_call: TRBJ2-7; v_call: TRBV4-2; clone_size: few; cdr3_nt: TGTGCCAGCAGCCCAGGACTAGTCTCAACGGAAGAGCAGTACTTC; cdr3_aa: CASSPGLVSTEEQYF
d_call: -; j_call: TRBJ1-5; v_call: TRBV9; clone_size: -; cdr3_nt: TGTGCCAGCAGCGTAGAGAACGGGGAGGGCAATCAGCCCCAGCATTTT; cdr3_aa: CASSVENGEGNQPQHF
d_call: -; j_call: TRBJ2-5; v_call: TRBV10-3; clone_size: -; cdr3_nt: TGTGCCATCAAGTCGGAATGGGAGACCCAGTACTTC; cdr3_aa: CAIKSEWETQYF
d_call: -; j_call: TRBJ2-2; v_call: TRBV24-1; clone_size: few; cdr3_nt: TGTGCCACCAGTGAAGGAAATTGGGCCGGGGAGCTGTTTTTT; cdr3_aa: CATSEGNWAGELFF
d_call: -; j_call: TRBJ2-7; v_call: TRBV29-1; clone_size: few; cdr3_nt: TGCAGCGTTGAGGTAGGGGTTCCCTACGAGCAGTACTTC; cdr3_aa: CSVEVGVPYEQYF
d_call: -; j_call: TRBJ1-4; v_call: TRBV9; clone_size: once; cdr3_nt: TGTGCCAGCAGCGTGGGACTGTCAACTAATGAAAAACTGTTTTTT; cdr3_aa: CASSVGLSTNEKLFF
d_call: -; j_call: TRBJ2-1; v_call: TRBV20-1; clone_size: many; cdr3_nt: TGCAGTGTACCACCTCTCTCCTACAATGAGCAGTTCTTC; cdr3_aa: CSVPPLSYNEQFF